This is a list of T cell receptor beta chains from one sample in a study of post-analysis software for immune sequencing data. TCRdb reprocessed the PCR reads via MiXCR and lists one record per CDR3 protein. The data contain about 400,000 distinct CDR3 sequences, less than 40% of them singletons. Material for sequencing was blood. Every receptor here comes from a girl between 5 and 17 years old with multiple sclerosis. Each CDR3 is given with its conserved first and last residue. The D gene is left open where the match is weak. Some rows mark clone size as missing; the rest say once, few, many or name a class of expanded clone.

V	size	J	D	length	CDR3	DNA
TRBV27	.	TRBJ1-2	TRBD1	13	CASRLTGEYGYTF	TGTGCCAGCAGGCTGACAGGGGAGTATGGCTACACCTTC
TRBV7-2	few	TRBJ1-2	TRBD1	14	CASSSPGQHYGYTF	TGTGCCAGCAGCTCGCCGGGACAGCACTATGGCTACACCTTC
TRBV5-1	.	TRBJ2-4	TRBD1	15	CASSLEGGSGDIQYF	TGCGCCAGCAGCTTGGAAGGGGGCAGCGGTGACATTCAGTACTTC
TRBV18	.	TRBJ2-7	TRBD1	14	CASSPGQVPYEQYF	TGTGCCAGCTCACCGGGACAGGTCCCCTACGAGCAGTACTTC
TRBV12-3/TRBV12-4	few	TRBJ2-7	.	14	CASSLAPAGHEQYF	TGTGCCAGCAGTTTAGCGCCAGCGGGCCACGAGCAGTACTTC
TRBV14	.	TRBJ2-7	.	16	CASSQVEGGSYNEQYF	TGTGCCAGCAGCCAAGTAGAGGGGGGCTCCTACAATGAGCAGTACTTC
TRBV19	.	TRBJ1-1	.	13	CASSIGRSTEAFF	TGTGCCAGTAGTATTGGCAGGAGCACTGAAGCTTTCTTT
TRBV28	.	TRBJ2-7	.	15	CASSLLGSFSYEQYF	TGTGCCAGCAGTCTGTTAGGTAGCTTTTCCTACGAGCAGTACTTC
TRBV7-3	.	TRBJ1-5	.	17	CASSFRVRGNSNQPQHF	TGTGCCAGCAGCTTCCGGGTCCGGGGGAATAGCAATCAGCCCCAGCATTTT
TRBV10-2	few	TRBJ2-7	.	13	CAIRDFSSYEQYF	TGCGCCATCCGGGACTTCAGCTCCTACGAGCAGTACTTC
TRBV29-1	many	TRBJ2-7	TRBD1	16	CSVEVPPGQGFYEQYF	TGCAGCGTTGAAGTTCCCCCGGGACAGGGGTTTTACGAGCAGTACTTC